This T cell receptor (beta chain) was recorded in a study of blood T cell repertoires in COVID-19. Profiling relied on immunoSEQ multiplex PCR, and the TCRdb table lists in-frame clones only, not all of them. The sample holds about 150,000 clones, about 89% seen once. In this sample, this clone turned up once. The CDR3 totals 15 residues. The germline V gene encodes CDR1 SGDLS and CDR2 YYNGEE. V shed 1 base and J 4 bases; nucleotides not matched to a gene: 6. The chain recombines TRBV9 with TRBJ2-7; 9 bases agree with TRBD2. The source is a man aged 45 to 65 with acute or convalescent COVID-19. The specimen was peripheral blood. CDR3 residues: CASSVSGSGSYEQYF. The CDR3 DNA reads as TGTGCCAGCAGCGTAAGTGGTAGCGGGAGTTACGAGCAGTACTTC.